These T cell receptor beta chains were read from a single sample in a study of blood T cell repertoires in COVID-19. The assay was immunoSEQ multiplex PCR, and TCRdb's table has in-frame clones only and misses some. The table records around 230,000 clones, about 81% of them present only once. Sequenced material: PBMCs or T cells enriched from blood (not recorded which). The source is a man aged 40-49 years who had recovered from COVID-19. The CDR3 runs from the conserved cysteine through the conserved F or W. The D gene is left open where the match is weak. Size values are once, few and many counts, or a class for expanded clones, and some rows have none.

DNA	CDR3	J	D	size	length	V
TGTGCCAGCAGTTCCAACAGGGCTAACACTGAAGCTTTCTTT	CASSSNRANTEAFF	TRBJ1-1	.	.	14	TRBV6-2/TRBV6-3
TGTGCCAGCAGTGAAGGAAGGCTCCGCCGGGCTGAAGCTTTCTTT	CASSEGRLRRAEAFF	TRBJ1-1	.	few	15	TRBV6-1
TGTGCCAGCAGTTACGGGGACAGGGGGCGGCGAGAGCAGTACTTC	CASSYGDRGRREQYF	TRBJ2-7	TRBD1	.	15	TRBV6-5
TGTGCCAGCAGTGCGGGGGGAAAAGGGAAAGGGGAGCTGTTTTTT	CASSAGGKGKGELFF	TRBJ2-2	TRBD2	few	15	TRBV6-2/TRBV6-3
TGTGCCAGTAGTATCGTGGGGGCGCGGATCCTGTTTTTT	CASSIVGARILFF	TRBJ1-4	.	.	13	TRBV19
TGTGCCAGCAGCTTACGACTAGCGGGGATCAACGAGCAGTACTTC	CASSLRLAGINEQYF	TRBJ2-7	TRBD2	.	15	TRBV7-6
TGTGCCACCAATGTCGCGGGCGGGAGCTCAGATACGCAGTATTTT	CATNVAGGSSDTQYF	TRBJ2-3	TRBD2	.	15	TRBV24-1
TGTGCCAGCAGCTTGGAGGGACAGGTCTCCTCGGGAGAGACCCAGTACTTC	CASSLEGQVSSGETQYF	TRBJ2-5	TRBD1	.	17	TRBV5-5
TGCGCCAGCAGCCAAGTGAGGGACTCCTACAATGAGCAGTTCTTC	CASSQVRDSYNEQFF	TRBJ2-1	.	.	15	TRBV4-1
TGTGCCAGTCAACAGGGACAGAACACTGAAGCTTTCTTT	CASQQGQNTEAFF	TRBJ1-1	.	.	13	TRBV18
TGCGCCAGCAGCCAAGGACAGCTCTATGGCTACACCTTC	CASSQGQLYGYTF	TRBJ1-2	.	.	13	TRBV4-1
TGTGCCAGCAGCGTCCCTGGTAACAGGGGGACTGGTCGCGTTTTCTTT	CASSVPGNRGTGRVFF	TRBJ1-1	TRBD1	.	16	TRBV9
TGTGCCAGCAGTTACGTGGGACAGGGTTTCTACGAGCAGTACTTC	CASSYVGQGFYEQYF	TRBJ2-7	TRBD1	.	15	TRBV6-5
TGTGCCAGCAGCCCCGTAGCGGCCTTGAACACTGAAGCTTTCTTT	CASSPVAALNTEAFF	TRBJ1-1	.	.	15	TRBV5-6
TGTGCCAGCAGTTTAAGCCTGAACTTGGAAAAACTGTTTTTT	CASSLSLNLEKLFF	TRBJ1-4	.	.	14	TRBV27
TGTGCCAGCAGCCGATCCGGGACTAGCCGTGAGCAGTTCTTC	CASSRSGTSREQFF	TRBJ2-1	TRBD2	.	14	TRBV7-6
TGCAGCGTGGAAACAGGGGGGGGGAGTCAGCCCCAGCATTTT	CSVETGGGSQPQHF	TRBJ1-5	TRBD1	once	14	TRBV29-1
TGCGCCAGCAGCTTGTGGCCCCAAGAGACCCAGTACTTC	CASSLWPQETQYF	TRBJ2-5	.	.	13	TRBV5-1
TGTGCCAGCAGCCAAGAAGCAGGGGCAAAAGGGAACTATGGCTACACCTTC	CASSQEAGAKGNYGYTF	TRBJ1-2	.	few	17	TRBV4-2
TGTGCCAGCAGCGTAGCCCCTAACAGGGCAATATTCCATGAGCAGTTCTTC	CASSVAPNRAIFHEQFF	TRBJ2-1	.	.	17	TRBV9
TGCAGCGCCCAACAGGGAACCTACGAGCAGTACTTC	CSAQQGTYEQYF	TRBJ2-7	.	.	12	TRBV29-1
TGTGCCTGGTCCTTGAACACCGGGGAGCTGTTTTTT	CAWSLNTGELFF	TRBJ2-2	.	.	12	TRBV30
TGTGCCAGCAGCTCAGGGACTAGCGGAGATACGCAGTATTTT	CASSSGTSGDTQYF	TRBJ2-3	TRBD2	.	14	TRBV7-7
TGTGCCAGCTCACCACGGGACAGGGAAAAGGGATACTATGGCTACACCTTC	CASSPRDREKGYYGYTF	TRBJ1-2	TRBD1	.	17	TRBV18
TGTGCCAGCAGCAGGGGACAGGGGCTCGAGCAGTACTTC	CASSRGQGLEQYF	TRBJ2-7	TRBD1	.	13	TRBV5-4
TGTGCCAGCAGCCCCCACCCCAGGCAGCCCCAGCATTTT	CASSPHPRQPQHF	TRBJ1-5	.	.	13	TRBV11-2
TGTGCCAGCAGTTTCGGACAGGGGTACACCATATATTTT	CASSFGQGYTIYF	TRBJ1-3	TRBD1	.	13	TRBV12-3/TRBV12-4
TGTGCCAGCAGCCCGGACTATTTCTCCTACAATGAGCAGTTCTTC	CASSPDYFSYNEQFF	TRBJ2-1	.	.	15	TRBV7-2
TGCGCCAGCAGCTCAGGGCGTTCTAATGAAAAACTGTTTTTT	CASSSGRSNEKLFF	TRBJ1-4	.	few	14	TRBV5-1
TGTGCCAGCAGCACGGGTTCATTAAGGAACACTGAAGCTTTCTTT	CASSTGSLRNTEAFF	TRBJ1-1	.	many	15	TRBV9
TGTGCCAGCAGCGTACGGAGCAGCGGGGGACCCTACAATGAGCAGTTCTTC	CASSVRSSGGPYNEQFF	TRBJ2-1	TRBD2	once	17	TRBV9
TGTGCCAGCAGATCGGACAGGCAAGAGACCCAGTACTTC	CASRSDRQETQYF	TRBJ2-5	TRBD1	.	13	TRBV25-1
TGTGCCTGGAGTCCAAGGGGGCACTCCACTTACTACGAGCAGTACTTC	CAWSPRGHSTYYEQYF	TRBJ2-7	TRBD1	.	16	TRBV30
TGTGCCTGGAGCGCCCGGGGGGCTCGAATGAACACTGAAGCTTTCTTT	CAWSARGARMNTEAFF	TRBJ1-1	.	.	16	TRBV30
TGCGCCAGCAGTCGGGGGAATCAGCCCCAGCATTTT	CASSRGNQPQHF	TRBJ1-5	.	once	12	TRBV10-1